The clone carrying this T cell receptor (beta chain) was observed a handful of times. These data belong to a study of T cell responses to AZD1222 COVID-19 vaccine. Assay: immunoSEQ multiplex PCR; the TCRdb copy retains only in-frame clones and omits some. This table has roughly 150,000 clones, around 85% appearing once. This CDR3 is 15 amino acids long. CDR1 is SGHDN and CDR2 is FVKESK in the germline V gene. V gave up 1 base and J gave up 2 bases, with 12 bases separating them. The rearrangement links TRBV14 to TRBJ2-7, with unresolved D. Sequenced here: peripheral blood, sampled after recovery from COVID-19. The sequence was collected from an adult who had recovered from COVID-19. As DNA, the CDR3 is TGTGCCAGCAGCCAAGTTGTCAGCCCCACCTACGAGCAGTACTTC. It codes for CASSQVVSPTYEQYF.